The text below deals with one T cell receptor beta chain. Profiling relied on immunoSEQ multiplex PCR, and the TCRdb table lists in-frame clones only, not all of them. The sample has tens of thousands of clones, just under 85% seen once; the top ten hold 0.71%. The source of the sample is a study of T cells in narcolepsy. Trimming took off 3 bases at V and 7 bases at J, with 9 bases between the two ends. There are 13 residues in the CDR3. Germline values: CDR1 SGHTA, CDR2 FQGTGA. The V and J genes are TRBV7-3 and TRBJ2-2, with D tentatively TRBD2 (6 bases). This TCR was recovered from a human donor with narcolepsy. Sequenced sample: CD45RA- memory CD4+ T cells from PBMCs. CDR3 DNA sequence: TGTGCCAGCAGCTTCGGCGGGGACGGGGAGCTGTTTTTT. Protein sequence: CASSFGGDGELFF.